These 20 T cell receptor beta chains share one sample of origin, sequenced in a study of control samples from healthy donors and cancer patients. Assay: immunoSEQ multiplex PCR; the TCRdb copy retains only in-frame clones and omits some. The table records approximately 50,000 clones, 85% to 95% of them present only once. The specimen sequenced was PBMCs. The receptors stem from a man younger than 45 with colorectal cancer.

The CDR3 DNA reads TGCGCCAGCAGCTTGGGAGGTTCCACGGGGATTTTGTCAACTAATGAAAAACTGTTTTTT. This codes for CASSLGGSTGILSTNEKLFF. The chain joins TRBV5-1 to TRBJ1-4; D gene uncertain. The V end lost 0 bases, the J end lost 0 bases, and 21 bases lay between the germline ends. CDR1 is SGHRS, CDR2 YFSETQ, per germline. The CDR3 runs to 20 residues.

This clone was counted a single time. The chain recombines TRBV5-1 with TRBJ1-1; D call uncertain. V was cut by 0 bases and J by 5 bases, with 5 bases left in between. From germline, CDR1 is SGHRS and CDR2 YFSETQ. This CDR3 region has 12 residues. CDR3 in amino acids: CASSLGRTEAFF. CDR3 bases: TGCGCCAGCAGCTTGGGAAGGACTGAAGCTTTCTTT.

This clone was seen only once. This sequence joins TRBV5-1 and TRBJ2-3; TRBD2 matches at 8 bases. Germline V gene data show CDR1 as SGHRS and CDR2 as YFSETQ. This CDR3 comprises 15 residues. With 1 base clipped from V and 6 bases from J, the junction kept 7 bases outside the gene matches. CDR3 nucleotides: TGCGCCAGCAGCTTGAGTGCGGGGGGCCTGGATACGCAGTATTTT. This gives the protein CASSLSAGGLDTQYF.

The chain combines TRBV12-3 or TRBV12-4 with TRBJ1-1; D is unresolved. Trimming removed 2 bases from V and 3 bases from J, with 7 bases in between. This CDR3 has 13 residues. CDR3 sequence: CASSLTSDTEAFF. The DNA for the CDR3 is TGTGCCAGCAGTTTAACTTCTGACACTGAAGCTTTCTTT.

The chain links TRBV6-6 to TRBJ2-7; D is perhaps TRBD1 (5 bases). The germline gives CDR1 MNHNY, CDR2 SVGAGI (reference sequence). This CDR3 comprises 10 residues. This CDR3 reads CAAGKSEQYV. The CDR3 region has the DNA TGTGCAGCAGGGAAGAGCGAGCAGTACGTC.

The rearrangement joins TRBV3-1 (or the pseudogene TRBV3-2) to TRBJ1-6; D remains ambiguous. The CDR3 runs to 13 residues. Trimming cost V 1 base and J 8 bases, with 6 bases left between them. Germline V gene lookup returns CDR1 LGHDT and CDR2 YNNKEL (reference sequence). For the CDR3, the DNA is TGTGCCAGCAGCCAAGGAGTGGATTCACCCCTCCACTTT. This translates into CASSQGVDSPLHF.

J is TRBJ1-6 and V is TRBV10-3; D call uncertain. Deletions cut 3 bases from V and 8 bases from J, with 14 bases between. Germline V gene data show CDR1 as ENHRY and CDR2 as SYGVKD. The CDR3 covers 15 residues. CDR3 nucleotides: TGTGCCATCAGTGACGAGACGTGGAAGGATTCACCCCTCCACTTT. This sequence encodes CAISDETWKDSPLHF.

This clone showed up just once. This chain connects TRBV5-1 to TRBJ2-5; D is unclear. This CDR3 is built from 11 residues. V lost 6 bases, J lost 3 bases, and 6 bases lay in between. The V gene's germline CDR1 is SGHRS and CDR2 YFSETQ. The chain's CDR3 is CASKMEETQYF. CDR3 sequence (DNA): TGCGCCAGCAAAATGGAAGAGACCCAGTACTTC. The whole variable domain, remainder taken from reference TRBV5-1 and TRBJ2-5, is KAGVTQTPRYLIKTRGQQVTLSCSPISGHRSVSWYQQTPGQGLQFLFEYFSETQRNKGNFPGRFSGRQFSNSRSEMNVSTLELGDSALYLCASKMEETQYFGPGTRLLVL.

Only a few counts were recorded for this clone. The chain employs TRBV2 and TRBJ1-3, with D possibly being TRBD1 (5 bases). CDR1 is SNHLY, CDR2 FYNNEI, per germline. V shed 8 bases and J shed 0 bases, with 14 bases lying between them. The CDR3 loop spans 15 amino acids. The CDR3 nucleotides read TGTGCCAGCGGCGGGGACGGCGACTCTGGAAACACCATATATTTT. Protein sequence: CASGGDGDSGNTIYF.

The genes are TRBV12-3 or TRBV12-4 and TRBJ1-1; D possibly corresponds to TRBD1 (5 bases). The V and J ends lost 6 bases and 2 bases respectively, with 10 bases between them. CDR3 length: 13 residues. The CDR3 sequence is CASSPGYNTEAFF. The CDR3, as DNA: TGTGCCAGCAGCCCAGGGTACAACACTGAAGCTTTCTTT.

The chain combines TRBV4-3 with TRBJ2-6; D remains unclear. Trimming removed 0 bases from V and 1 base from J, with 7 bases in between. Germline CDR1 reads LGHNA; CDR2 reads YSLEER. The CDR3 contains 16 residues. The CDR3 DNA reads as TGCGCCAGCAGCCAAGAAGCCGGGTCTGGGGCCAACGTCCTGACTTTC. This gives the protein CASSQEAGSGANVLTF.

The rearrangement joins TRBV12-5 to TRBJ1-4; 8 bases agree with TRBD1. Per germline, CDR1 LGHNT and CDR2 FRNRAP. CDR3 length: 14 amino acids. Germline trimming cut 0 bases from V and 7 bases from J; bases unmatched to any gene: 1. The CDR3, as DNA: TGTGCTAGTGGTTTGGTCGGACAGGGTGAAAAACTGTTTTTT. Amino acids: CASGLVGQGEKLFF.

This chain links TRBV2 with TRBJ2-3, with D uncertain. CDR1 SNHLY and CDR2 FYNNEI come from the germline V gene. V was trimmed by 6 bases and J by 0 bases, leaving 10 bases between them. The CDR3 runs 14 residues. CDR3 amino acids: CASRVDSSTDTQYF. The DNA for the CDR3 is TGTGCCAGCAGAGTAGATTCTAGCACAGATACGCAGTATTTT. Based on the CDR3 plus reference TRBV2 and TRBJ2-3, the full variable domain is EPEVTQTPSHQVTQMGQEVILRCVPISNHLYFYWYRQILGQKVEFLVSFYNNEISEKSEIFDDQFSVERPDGSNFTLKIRSTKLEDSAMYFCASRVDSSTDTQYFGPGTRLTVL.

The chain employs TRBV9 and TRBJ1-6; D is unresolved. The V gene lost 2 bases and the J gene lost 0 bases, with 12 bases spanning the gap. The CDR3 has 17 amino acids. CDR1 SGDLS and CDR2 YYNGEE come from the germline V gene. The CDR3 here is CASSVLGRFSYNSPLHF. The CDR3 bases are TGTGCCAGCAGCGTGCTGGGCCGATTCTCCTATAATTCACCCCTCCACTTT. The full variable domain, rest sourced from reference TRBV9 and TRBJ1-6, is DSGVTQTPKHLITATGQRVTLRCSPRSGDLSVYWYQQSLDQGLQFLIQYYNGEERAKGNILERFSAQQFPDLHSELNLSSLELGDSALYFCASSVLGRFSYNSPLHFGNGTRLTVT.

CDR3 DNA sequence: TGTGCCAGCAGCCAGGGGGGTGAGCAGTTCTTC. Its translation is CASSQGGEQFF. V and J are TRBV3-1 (or the pseudogene TRBV3-2) and TRBJ2-1, with a possible D match to TRBD2 (6 bases). Germline loops: CDR1 LGHDT, CDR2 YNNKEL (reference sequence). The CDR3 has 11 amino acids. Trimming cost V 3 bases and J 9 bases, with 6 bases left between them.

This clone showed up just once. The chain uses TRBV15 and TRBJ1-2; a possible D gene is TRBD1 (6 bases). Germline CDR1 is LNHNV and CDR2 is YYDKDF (reference sequence). V gave up 3 bases and J gave up 8 bases, with 16 bases separating them. CDR3 length equals 14 residues. The CDR3, as DNA: TGTGCCACCAGCAGGGAAGTTACAGGGTCGGGCTACACCTTC. It encodes CATSREVTGSGYTF.

This clone was recorded only once. The chain carries TRBV6-6 and TRBJ1-1; the D gene is possibly TRBD1 (5 bases). CDR3 length: 13 residues. Trimming left V 6 bases short and J 3 bases short, with 11 bases between. Germline lookup yields CDR1 MNHNY and CDR2 SVGAGI (reference sequence). CDR3 residues: CASSRRGDTEAFF. The CDR3 nucleotides are TGTGCCAGCAGCCGCCGGGGGGACACTGAAGCTTTCTTT.

This clone was seen a single time. The J gene is TRBJ1-2, the V gene TRBV12-3 or TRBV12-4; possibly TRBD1 for D (6 bases). The V gene lost 3 bases and the J gene lost 8 bases, with 13 bases spanning the gap. The CDR3 covers 13 residues. This CDR3 reads CASSFGGLGGYTF. The CDR3 DNA follows: TGTGCCAGCAGTTTCGGGGGCCTAGGCGGCTACACCTTC.

The V gene is TRBV6-5, the J gene TRBJ2-7; D is perhaps TRBD2 (6 bases). CDR3 size: 15 residues. V lost 6 bases and J 5 bases, leaving 20 bases between the germline ends. CDR1 is MNHEY and CDR2 is SVGAGI in the germline V gene. CDR3 coding DNA: TGTGCCAGCAGCCTGCGACTAGTCGCGTCCCACGAGCAGTACGTC. It codes for CASSLRLVASHEQYV.

This chain connects TRBV29-1 to TRBJ2-1; 10 positions agree with TRBD1. The CDR3 has 17 residues. The junction had 10 bases not matched to a gene; V was cut back by 5 bases and J by 0 bases. Per germline, CDR1 SQVTM and CDR2 ANQGSEA. The CDR3 DNA sequence: TGCAGCGTTTCGGTGGACAGGGGGGGATTCTCCTACAATGAGCAGTTCTTC. It yields the protein CSVSVDRGGFSYNEQFF.